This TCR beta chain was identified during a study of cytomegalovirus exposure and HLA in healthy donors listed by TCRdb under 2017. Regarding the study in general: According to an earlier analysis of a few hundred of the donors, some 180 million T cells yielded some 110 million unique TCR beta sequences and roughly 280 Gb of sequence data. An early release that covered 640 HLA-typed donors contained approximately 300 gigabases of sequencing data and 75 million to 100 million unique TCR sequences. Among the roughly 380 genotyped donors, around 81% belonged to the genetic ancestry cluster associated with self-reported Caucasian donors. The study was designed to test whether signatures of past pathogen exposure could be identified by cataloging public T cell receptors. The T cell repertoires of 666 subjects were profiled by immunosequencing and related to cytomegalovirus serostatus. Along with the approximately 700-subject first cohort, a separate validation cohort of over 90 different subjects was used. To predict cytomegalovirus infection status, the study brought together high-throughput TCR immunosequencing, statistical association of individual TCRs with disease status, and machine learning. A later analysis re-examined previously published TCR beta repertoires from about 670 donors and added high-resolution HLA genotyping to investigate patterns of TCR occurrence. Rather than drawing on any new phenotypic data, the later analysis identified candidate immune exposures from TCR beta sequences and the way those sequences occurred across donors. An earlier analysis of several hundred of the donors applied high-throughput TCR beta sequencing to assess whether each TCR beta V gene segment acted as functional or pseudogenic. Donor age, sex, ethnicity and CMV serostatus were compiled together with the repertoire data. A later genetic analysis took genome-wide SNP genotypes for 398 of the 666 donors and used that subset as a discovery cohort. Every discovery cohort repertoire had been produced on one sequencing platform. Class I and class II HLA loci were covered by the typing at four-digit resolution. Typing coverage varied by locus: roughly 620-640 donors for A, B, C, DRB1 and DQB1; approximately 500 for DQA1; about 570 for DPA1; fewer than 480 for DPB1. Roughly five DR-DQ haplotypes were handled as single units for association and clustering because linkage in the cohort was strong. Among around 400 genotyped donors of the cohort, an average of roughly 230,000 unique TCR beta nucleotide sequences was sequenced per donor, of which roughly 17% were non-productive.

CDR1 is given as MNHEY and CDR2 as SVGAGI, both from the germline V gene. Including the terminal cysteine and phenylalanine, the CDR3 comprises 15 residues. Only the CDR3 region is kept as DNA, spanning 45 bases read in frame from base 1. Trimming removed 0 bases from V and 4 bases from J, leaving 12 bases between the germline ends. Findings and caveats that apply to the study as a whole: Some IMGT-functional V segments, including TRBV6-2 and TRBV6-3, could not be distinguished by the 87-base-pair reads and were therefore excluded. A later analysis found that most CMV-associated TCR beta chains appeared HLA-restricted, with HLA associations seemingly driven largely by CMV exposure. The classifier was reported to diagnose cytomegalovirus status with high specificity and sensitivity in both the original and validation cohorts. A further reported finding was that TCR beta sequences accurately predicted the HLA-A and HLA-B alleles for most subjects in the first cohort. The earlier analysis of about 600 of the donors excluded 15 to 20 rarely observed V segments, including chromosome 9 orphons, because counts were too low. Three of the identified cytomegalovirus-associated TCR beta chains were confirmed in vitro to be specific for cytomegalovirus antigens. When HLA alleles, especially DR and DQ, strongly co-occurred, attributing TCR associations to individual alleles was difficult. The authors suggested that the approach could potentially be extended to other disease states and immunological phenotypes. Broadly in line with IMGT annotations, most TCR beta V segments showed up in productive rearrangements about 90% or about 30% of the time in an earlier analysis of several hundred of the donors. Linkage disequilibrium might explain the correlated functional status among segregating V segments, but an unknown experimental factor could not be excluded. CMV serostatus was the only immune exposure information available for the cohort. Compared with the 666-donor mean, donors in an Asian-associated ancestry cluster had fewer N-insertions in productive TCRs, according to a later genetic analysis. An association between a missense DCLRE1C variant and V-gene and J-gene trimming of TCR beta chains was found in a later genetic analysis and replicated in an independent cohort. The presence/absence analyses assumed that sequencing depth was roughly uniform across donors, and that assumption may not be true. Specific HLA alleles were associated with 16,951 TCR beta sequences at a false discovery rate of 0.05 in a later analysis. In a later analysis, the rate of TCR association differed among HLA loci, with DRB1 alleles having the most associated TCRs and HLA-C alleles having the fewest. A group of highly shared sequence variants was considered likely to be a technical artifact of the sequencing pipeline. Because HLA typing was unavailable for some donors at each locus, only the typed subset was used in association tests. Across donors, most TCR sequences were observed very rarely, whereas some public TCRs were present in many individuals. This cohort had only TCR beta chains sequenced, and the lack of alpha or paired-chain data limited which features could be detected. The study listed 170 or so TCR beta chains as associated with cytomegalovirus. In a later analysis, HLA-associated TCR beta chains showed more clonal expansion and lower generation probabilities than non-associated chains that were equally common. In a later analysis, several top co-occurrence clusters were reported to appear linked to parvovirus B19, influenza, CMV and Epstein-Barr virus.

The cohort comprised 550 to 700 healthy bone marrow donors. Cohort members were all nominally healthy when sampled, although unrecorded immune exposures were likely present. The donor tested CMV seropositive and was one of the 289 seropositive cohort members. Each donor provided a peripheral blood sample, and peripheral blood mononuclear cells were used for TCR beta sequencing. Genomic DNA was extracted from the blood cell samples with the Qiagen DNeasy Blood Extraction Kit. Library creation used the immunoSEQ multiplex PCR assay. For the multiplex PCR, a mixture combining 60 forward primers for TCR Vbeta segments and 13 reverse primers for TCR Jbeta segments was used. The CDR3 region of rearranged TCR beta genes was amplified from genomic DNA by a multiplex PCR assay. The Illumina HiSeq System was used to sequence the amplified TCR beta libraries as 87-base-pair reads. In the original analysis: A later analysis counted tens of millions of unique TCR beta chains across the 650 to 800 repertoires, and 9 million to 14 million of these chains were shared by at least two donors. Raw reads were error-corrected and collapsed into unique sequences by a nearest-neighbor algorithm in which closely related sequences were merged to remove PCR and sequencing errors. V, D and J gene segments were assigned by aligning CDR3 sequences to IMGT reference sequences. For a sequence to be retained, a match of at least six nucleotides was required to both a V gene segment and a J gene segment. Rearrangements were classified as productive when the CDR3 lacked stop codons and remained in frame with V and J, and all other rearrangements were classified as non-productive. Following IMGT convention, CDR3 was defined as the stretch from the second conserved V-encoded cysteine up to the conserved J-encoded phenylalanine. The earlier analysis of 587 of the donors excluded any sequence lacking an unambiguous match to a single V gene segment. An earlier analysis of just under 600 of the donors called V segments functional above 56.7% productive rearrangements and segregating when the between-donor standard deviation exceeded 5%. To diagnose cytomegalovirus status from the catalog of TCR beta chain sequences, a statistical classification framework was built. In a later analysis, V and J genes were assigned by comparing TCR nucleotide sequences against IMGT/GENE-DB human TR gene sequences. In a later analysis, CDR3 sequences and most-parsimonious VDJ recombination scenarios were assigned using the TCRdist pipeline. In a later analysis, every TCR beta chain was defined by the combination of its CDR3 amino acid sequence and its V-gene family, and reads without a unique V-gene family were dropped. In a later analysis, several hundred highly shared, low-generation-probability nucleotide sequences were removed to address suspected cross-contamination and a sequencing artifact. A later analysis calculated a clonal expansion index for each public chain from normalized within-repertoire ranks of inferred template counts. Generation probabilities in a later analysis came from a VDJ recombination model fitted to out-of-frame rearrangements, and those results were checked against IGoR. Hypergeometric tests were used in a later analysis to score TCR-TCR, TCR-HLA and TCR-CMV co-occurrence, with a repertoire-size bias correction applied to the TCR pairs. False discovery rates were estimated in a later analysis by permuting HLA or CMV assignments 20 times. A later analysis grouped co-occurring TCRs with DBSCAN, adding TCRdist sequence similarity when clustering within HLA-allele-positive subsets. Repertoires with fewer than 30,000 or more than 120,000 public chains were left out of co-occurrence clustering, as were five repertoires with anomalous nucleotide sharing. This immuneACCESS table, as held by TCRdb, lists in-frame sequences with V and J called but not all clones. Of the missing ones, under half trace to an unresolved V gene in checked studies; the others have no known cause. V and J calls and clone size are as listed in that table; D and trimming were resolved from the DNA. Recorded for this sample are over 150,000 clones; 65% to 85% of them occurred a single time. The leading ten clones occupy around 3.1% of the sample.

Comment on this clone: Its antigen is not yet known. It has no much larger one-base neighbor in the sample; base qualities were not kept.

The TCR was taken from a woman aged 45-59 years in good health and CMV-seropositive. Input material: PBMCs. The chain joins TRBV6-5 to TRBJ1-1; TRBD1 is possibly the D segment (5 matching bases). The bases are TGTGCCAGCAGTTACTCGATTCAGGGATCCACTGAAGCTTTCTTT. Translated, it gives CASSYSIQGSTEAFF.